The 19 T cell receptor beta chains below were found in one sample sequenced in a study of blood T cell repertoires in COVID-19. Here immunoSEQ multiplex PCR was the method, and the copy in TCRdb shows in-frame clones only, minus some. The sample has around 380,000 clones; 70% to 90% are singletons. The sample taken for sequencing was PBMCs or T cells enriched from blood (not recorded which). Source of these receptors: a man aged 25 to 40 who had recovered from COVID-19.

This clone was found a few times. The gene calls are TRBV30 and TRBJ2-7; 7 bases are shared with TRBD1. With 0 bases clipped from V and 3 bases from J, the junction kept 5 bases outside the gene matches. Germline CDR1 is GTSNPN and CDR2 is SVGIG (reference sequence). The CDR3 loop spans 14 amino acids. CDR3 sequence: CAWSVPGQRYEQYF. CDR3 DNA sequence: TGTGCCTGGAGTGTACCGGGACAGCGCTACGAGCAGTACTTC.

The J gene is TRBJ2-2, the V gene TRBV5-1, with 8 bases lining up with TRBD1. CDR1 is SGHRS and CDR2 is YFSETQ in the germline V gene. With 4 bases clipped from V and 6 bases from J, the junction kept 5 bases outside the gene matches. The CDR3 has 14 amino acids. As DNA, the CDR3 is TGCGCCAGCAGCGTGGACAGGGTTGCCGGGGAGCTGTTTTTT. Protein product: CASSVDRVAGELFF.

Concerning this clone itself: Other DNA variants within this sample encode the same CDR3. The rearrangement links TRBV7-9 to TRBJ1-1; D is undetermined. The CDR3 contains 10 residues. The germline V and J ends were trimmed by 5 bases and 7 bases, with 5 bases remaining between them. Germline V gene lookup returns CDR1 SEHNR and CDR2 FQNEAQ (reference sequence). The CDR3 DNA is TGTGCCAGCAGCCTTAGTGAAGCTTTCTTT. It specifies CASSLSEAFF.

V usage is TRBV24-1 and J usage is TRBJ2-7, with D perhaps matching TRBD1 (5 bases). V lost 4 bases and J lost 3, with 9 bases in between. This CDR3 comprises 13 residues. CDR1 is KGHDR and CDR2 is SFDVKD in the germline V gene. The CDR3 spells CATSDLDSYEQYF. CDR3 nucleotide sequence: TGTGCCACCAGTGACCTTGACAGCTACGAGCAGTACTTC.

This clone is a singleton in its sample. The chain uses TRBV7-9 and TRBJ2-2, with D perhaps matching TRBD2 (5 bases). In germline, CDR1 is SEHNR, CDR2 FQNEAQ (reference sequence). V was clipped by 5 bases and J by 6 bases, with 7 bases between them. This CDR3 region has 12 residues. The CDR3 region has the DNA TGTGCCAGCAGCCACGGGGCCGGGGAGCTGTTTTTT. Translated: CASSHGAGELFF.

This chain joins TRBV27 and TRBJ1-2; 8 bases are shared with TRBD1. The junction had 7 bases not matched to a gene; V was cut back by 4 bases and J by 0 bases. Germline V CDR1 and CDR2: MNHEY, SMNVEV (reference sequence). The length of the CDR3 is 16 residues. The CDR3 sequence is CASSWDRKTANYGYTF. Written as DNA, the CDR3 is TGTGCCAGCAGTTGGGACAGGAAAACCGCTAACTATGGCTACACCTTC.

The chain is built from TRBV30 and TRBJ2-4; D is ambiguous. The V gene lost 3 bases and the J gene lost 5 bases, with 11 bases spanning the gap. CDR3 length: 13 residues. In germline, CDR1 is GTSNPN, CDR2 SVGIG (reference sequence). CDR3 sequence: CAWRVDTQNIQYF. CDR3 DNA: TGTGCCTGGAGAGTCGATACACAAAACATTCAGTACTTC.

V and J are TRBV14 and TRBJ1-1; the match to TRBD1 covers 10 bases. This CDR3 comprises 13 residues. V gave up 10 bases and J gave up 5 bases; unmatched junction bases: 7. CDR1 is SGHDN and CDR2 is FVKESK in the germline V gene. The CDR3 DNA reads TGTGCCACCACGACAGGGGGCGGAACTGAAGCTTTCTTT. Protein product: CATTTGGGTEAFF.

The chain employs TRBV5-4 and TRBJ2-7; 8 positions agree with TRBD1. This CDR3 has 13 amino acids. The ends lost 3 bases at V and 8 bases at J; junction bases unmatched: 7. Germline V gene sequence: CDR1 SGHNT, CDR2 YYREEE (reference sequence). The CDR3 coding sequence is TGTGCCAGCAGCTGGGAGGACAGGGTGCAGCAGTACTTC. Protein: CASSWEDRVQQYF.

This chain uses TRBV20-1 with TRBJ1-2; 7 bases match TRBD1. Losses at the gene ends were 4 bases for V and 7 bases for J; bases not matched to a gene: 3. The V gene's germline CDR1 is DFQATT and CDR2 SNEGSKA (reference sequence). The CDR3 loop spans 11 amino acids. CDR3 in DNA: TGCAGTGCTAAGACAGGGATTGGCTACACCTTC. It is translated as CSAKTGIGYTF.

Of note for this clone: The same CDR3 arises from other DNA sequences in this sample as well. This chain uses TRBV5-1 with TRBJ1-1; 7 positions agree with TRBD1. Germline CDR1 is SGHRS and CDR2 is YFSETQ. V gave up 0 bases and J gave up 5 bases; unmatched junction bases: 4. The CDR3 covers 14 residues. The DNA of the CDR3 is TGCGCCAGCAGCTTGGGACAGGGCGGGACTGAAGCTTTCTTT. It specifies CASSLGQGGTEAFF.

This clone has just one count. CDR3 residues: CASGLGQGTSGNTIYF. As DNA, the CDR3 is TGTGCTAGTGGTTTAGGTCAGGGGACCTCTGGAAACACCATATATTTT. The chain has TRBV12-5 and TRBJ1-3; a weak D match, TRBD1 (6 bases). Trimming removed 3 bases at V and 0 bases at J, with 12 bases between. CDR3 length: 16 residues. Germline V gene lookup returns CDR1 LGHNT and CDR2 FRNRAP.

This clone was counted once. This rearrangement joins TRBV6-5 to TRBJ1-2; no clear D. V lost 10 bases and J 3 bases, leaving 9 bases between the germline ends. The CDR3 spans 11 residues. In germline, CDR1 is MNHEY, CDR2 SVGAGI. The CDR3 DNA follows: TGTGCCACCCGCGGCTACTATGGCTACACCTTC. Residues: CATRGYYGYTF.

This clone was counted between two and nine times. The chain carries TRBV27 and TRBJ1-1; D ambiguous. CDR3 length equals 16 residues. Germline CDR1 is MNHEY and CDR2 is SMNVEV (reference sequence). V was cut by 0 bases and J by 6 bases, with 17 bases left in between. The CDR3 bases are TGTGCCAGCAGTTTATCGACGAGACACCCTCAGCCTGAAGCTTTCTTT. The encoded protein is CASSLSTRHPQPEAFF.

This sequence joins TRBV10-3 and TRBJ1-1; 7 bases match TRBD1. This CDR3 has 14 residues. V shed 7 bases and J 0 bases; nucleotides not matched to a gene: 5. The germline gives CDR1 ENHRY, CDR2 SYGVKD. Written as DNA, the CDR3 is TGTGCCATCAAGGCGGGACAGTTGAACACTGAAGCTTTCTTT. This encodes CAIKAGQLNTEAFF.

This clone was seen a few times. The chain uses TRBV5-6 and TRBJ1-2; 12 bases are a match to TRBD1. Germline V lookup: CDR1 SGHDT, CDR2 YYEEEE. The CDR3 consists of 16 residues. V lost 3 bases, J lost 4 bases, and 7 bases stayed unmatched. DNA of the CDR3: TGTGCCAGCAGCTGGGGCGGGACAGGGGGCATCTATGGCTACACCTTC. This translates into CASSWGGTGGIYGYTF. Together with reference TRBV5-6 and TRBJ1-2, the CDR3 gives the full variable domain: DAGVTQSPTHLIKTRGQQVTLRCSPKSGHDTVSWYQQALGQGPQFIFQYYEEEERQRGNFPDRFSGHQFPNYSSELNVNALLLGDSALYLCASSWGGTGGIYGYTFGSGTRLTVV.

V and J are TRBV5-1 and TRBJ2-1; 10 positions match TRBD2. With 4 bases clipped from V and 7 bases from J, the junction kept 8 bases outside the gene matches. The CDR3 spans 15 residues. Germline V gene lookup returns CDR1 SGHRS and CDR2 YFSETQ. The DNA for the CDR3 is TGCGCCAGCAGCACACTAGCGGGGTCTATAAATGAGCAGTTCTTC. Translated, it gives CASSTLAGSINEQFF.

This chain joins TRBV7-8 and TRBJ2-3; 7 positions agree with TRBD1. CDR3 length equals 15 residues. The V segment lost 5 bases and the J segment 0 bases; nucleotides outside the gene matches: 5. Germline CDR1 reads SGHVS; CDR2 reads FQNEAQ. This CDR3 reads CASSARDSSTDTQYF. CDR3 DNA sequence: TGTGCCAGCAGCGCCCGGGACAGCAGCACAGATACGCAGTATTTT.

CDR3 bases: TGTGCCAGCAGACAGGGGGCGGGTGAAGCTTTCTTT. This translates into CASRQGAGEAFF. This chain joins TRBV12-3 or TRBV12-4 and TRBJ1-1; TRBD1 aligns across 9 bases. The junction had 3 bases not matched to a gene; V was cut back by 6 bases and J by 7 bases. This CDR3 is 12 amino acids long.